This T cell receptor (beta chain) was sequenced for a study of blood T cell repertoires in COVID-19. Study details: PBMCs, B-cell-depleted T cells, or T cells provided the cDNA or gDNA that made up the material.

This clone was recorded once. In the study's own analysis: Estimated nucleated cell counts came from reference gene primer amplification. This table comes from immunoSEQ multiplex PCR, and its TCRdb copy is limited to in-frame clones, with some not included. V and J calls and clone size are as listed in that table; D and trimming were resolved from the DNA. The sample has about 190,000 clones, roughly four fifths seen once. Germline V lookup: CDR1 SGHRS, CDR2 YFSETQ. The J segment lost 4 bases and the V segment lost 1 base, leaving 4 bases of the junction unmatched. CDR3 length: 15 amino acids. The origin of this receptor is a woman aged 40 to 50 with acute or convalescent COVID-19. The chain joins TRBV5-1 to TRBJ2-3, with TRBD1 identical over 9 bases. The specimen was peripheral blood. The CDR3 DNA follows: TGCGCCAGCAGCTTGTGGGGGACAGGGTCAGATACGCAGTATTTT. This gives the protein CASSLWGTGSDTQYF.